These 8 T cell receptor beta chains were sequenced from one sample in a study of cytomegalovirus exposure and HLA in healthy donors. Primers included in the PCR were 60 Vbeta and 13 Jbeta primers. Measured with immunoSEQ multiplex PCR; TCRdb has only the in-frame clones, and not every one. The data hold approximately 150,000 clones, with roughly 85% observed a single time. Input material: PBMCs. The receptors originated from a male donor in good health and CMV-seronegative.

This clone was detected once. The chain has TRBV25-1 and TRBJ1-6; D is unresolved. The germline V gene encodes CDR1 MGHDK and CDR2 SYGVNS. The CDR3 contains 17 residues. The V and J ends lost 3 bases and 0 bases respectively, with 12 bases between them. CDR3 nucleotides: TGTGCCAGCAGTGATTACACCCCACGCTCCTATAATTCACCCCTCCACTTT. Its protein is CASSDYTPRSYNSPLHF.

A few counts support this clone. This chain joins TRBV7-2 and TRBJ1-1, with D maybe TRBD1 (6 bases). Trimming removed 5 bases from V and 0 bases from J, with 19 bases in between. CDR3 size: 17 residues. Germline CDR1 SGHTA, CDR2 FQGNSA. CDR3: CASSPGVTARMNTEAFF. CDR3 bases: TGTGCCAGCAGCCCAGGGGTCACCGCGCGCATGAACACTGAAGCTTTCTTT.

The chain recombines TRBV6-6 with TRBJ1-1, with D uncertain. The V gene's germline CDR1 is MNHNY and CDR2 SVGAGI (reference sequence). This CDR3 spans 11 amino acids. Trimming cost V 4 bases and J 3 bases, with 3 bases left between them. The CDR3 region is CASSSYTEAFF. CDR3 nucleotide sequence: TGTGCCAGCAGTTCCTACACTGAAGCTTTCTTT.

The CDR3, as DNA: TGTGCCAGCAGCTCTCTCCGGGACAGATATTCTATAGGCTATGGCTACACCTTC. It codes for CASSSLRDRYSIGYGYTF. The chain uses TRBV9 and TRBJ1-2, with 7 bases that match TRBD1. CDR1 is SGDLS, CDR2 YYNGEE, per germline. This CDR3 has 18 residues. V lost 4 bases to trimming and J lost 4 bases; unmatched junction nucleotides: 19.

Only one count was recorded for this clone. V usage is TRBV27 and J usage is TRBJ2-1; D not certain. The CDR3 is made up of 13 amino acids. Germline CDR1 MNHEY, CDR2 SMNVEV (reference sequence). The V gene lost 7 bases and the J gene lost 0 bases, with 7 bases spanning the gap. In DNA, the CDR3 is TGTGCCAGCATAAGGAGCTCCTACAATGAGCAGTTCTTC. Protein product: CASIRSSYNEQFF.

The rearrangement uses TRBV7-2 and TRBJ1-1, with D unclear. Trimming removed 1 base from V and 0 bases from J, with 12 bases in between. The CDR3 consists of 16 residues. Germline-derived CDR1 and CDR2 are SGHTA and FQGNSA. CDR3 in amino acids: CASSLVSVRLNTEAFF. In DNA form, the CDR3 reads TGTGCCAGCAGCTTAGTATCGGTACGGTTGAACACTGAAGCTTTCTTT.

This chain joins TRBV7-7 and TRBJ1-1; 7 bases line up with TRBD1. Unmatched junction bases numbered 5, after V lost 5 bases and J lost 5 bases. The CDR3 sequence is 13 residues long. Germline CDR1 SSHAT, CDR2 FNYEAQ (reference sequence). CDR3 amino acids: CASSPGGETEAFF. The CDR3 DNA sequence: TGTGCCAGCAGCCCAGGGGGTGAGACTGAAGCTTTCTTT.

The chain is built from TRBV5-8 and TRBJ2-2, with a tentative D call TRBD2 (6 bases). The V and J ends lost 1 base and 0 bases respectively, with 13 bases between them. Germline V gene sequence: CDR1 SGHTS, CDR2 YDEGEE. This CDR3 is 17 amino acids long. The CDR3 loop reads CASSLRYGGANTGELFF. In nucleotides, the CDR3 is TGTGCCAGCAGCTTGCGGTACGGCGGGGCGAACACCGGGGAGCTGTTTTTT. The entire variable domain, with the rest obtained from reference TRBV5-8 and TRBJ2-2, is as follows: EAGVTQSPTHLIKTRGQQATLRCSPISGHTSVYWYQQALGLGLQFLLWYDEGEERNRGNFPPRFSGRQFPNYSSELNVNALELEDSALYLCASSLRYGGANTGELFFGEGSRLTVL.